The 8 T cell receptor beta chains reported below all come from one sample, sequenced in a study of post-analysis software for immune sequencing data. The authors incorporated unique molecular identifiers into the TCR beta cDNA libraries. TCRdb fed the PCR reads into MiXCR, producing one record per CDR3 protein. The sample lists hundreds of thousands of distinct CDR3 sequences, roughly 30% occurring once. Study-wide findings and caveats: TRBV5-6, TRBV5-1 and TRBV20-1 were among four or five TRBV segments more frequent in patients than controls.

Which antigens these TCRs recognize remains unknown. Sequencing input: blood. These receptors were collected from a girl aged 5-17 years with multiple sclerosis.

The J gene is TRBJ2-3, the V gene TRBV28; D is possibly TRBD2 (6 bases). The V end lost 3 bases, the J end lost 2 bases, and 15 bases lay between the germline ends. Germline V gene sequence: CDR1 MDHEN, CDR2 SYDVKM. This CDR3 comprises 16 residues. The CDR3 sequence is CASSFGTGQTTDTQYF. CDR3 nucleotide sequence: TGTGCCAGCAGTTTCGGGACTGGTCAGACCACAGATACGCAGTATTTT. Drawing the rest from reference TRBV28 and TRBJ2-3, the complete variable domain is DVKVTQSSRYLVKRTGEKVFLECVQDMDHENMFWYRQDPGLGLRLIYFSYDVKMKEKGDIPEGYSVSREKKERFSLILESASTNQTSMYLCASSFGTGQTTDTQYFGPGTRLTVL.

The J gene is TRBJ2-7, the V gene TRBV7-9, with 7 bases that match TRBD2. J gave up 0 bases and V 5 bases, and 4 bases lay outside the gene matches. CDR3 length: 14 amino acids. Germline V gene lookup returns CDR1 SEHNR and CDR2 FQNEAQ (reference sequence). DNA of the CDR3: TGTGCCAGCAGCGGGGGGGGACTCTCCTACGAGCAGTACTTC. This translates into CASSGGGLSYEQYF.

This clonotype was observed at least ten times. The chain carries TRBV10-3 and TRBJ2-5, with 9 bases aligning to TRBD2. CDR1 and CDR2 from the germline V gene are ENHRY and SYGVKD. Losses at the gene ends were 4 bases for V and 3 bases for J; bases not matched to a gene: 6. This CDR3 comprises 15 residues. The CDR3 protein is CAISGPGLAEETQYF. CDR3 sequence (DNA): TGTGCCATCAGTGGGCCGGGACTAGCAGAAGAGACCCAGTACTTC.

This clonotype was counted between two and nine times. CDR3 DNA sequence: TGCAGTGCTAGAATTGACGGGAGGGCCGCTAACGAGCAGTACTTC. This translates into CSARIDGRAANEQYF. This chain joins TRBV20-1 and TRBJ2-7, with 8 bases aligning to TRBD2. J gave up 5 bases and V 2 bases, and 11 bases lay outside the gene matches. Germline V lookup: CDR1 DFQATT, CDR2 SNEGSKA (reference sequence). The CDR3 length is 15 residues.

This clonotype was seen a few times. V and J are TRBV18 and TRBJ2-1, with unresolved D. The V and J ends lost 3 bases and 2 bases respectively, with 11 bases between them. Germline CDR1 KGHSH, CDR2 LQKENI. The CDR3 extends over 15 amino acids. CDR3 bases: TGTGCCAGCTCACCCTCGCAGGAGCCCTACAATGAGCAGTTCTTC. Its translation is CASSPSQEPYNEQFF.

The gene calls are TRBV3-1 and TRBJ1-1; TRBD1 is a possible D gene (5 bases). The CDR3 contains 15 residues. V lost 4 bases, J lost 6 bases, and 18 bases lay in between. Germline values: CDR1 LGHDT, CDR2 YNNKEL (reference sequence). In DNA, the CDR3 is TGTGCCAGCAGCCCACACTACGGGGGTTCAGCTGAAGCTTTCTTT. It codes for CASSPHYGGSAEAFF.

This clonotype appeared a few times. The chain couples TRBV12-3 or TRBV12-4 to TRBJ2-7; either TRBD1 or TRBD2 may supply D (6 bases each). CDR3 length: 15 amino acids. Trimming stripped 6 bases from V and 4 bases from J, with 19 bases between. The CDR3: CASSRVGGPIYEQYF. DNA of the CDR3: TGTGCCAGCAGCCGGGTCGGGGGCCCGATTTACGAGCAGTACTTC.

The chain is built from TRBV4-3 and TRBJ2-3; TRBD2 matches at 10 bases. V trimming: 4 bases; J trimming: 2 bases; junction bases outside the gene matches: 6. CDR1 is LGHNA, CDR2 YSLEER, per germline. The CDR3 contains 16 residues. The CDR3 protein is CASSRTSGITTDTQYF. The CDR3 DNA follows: TGCGCCAGCAGCCGTACTAGCGGGATAACCACAGATACGCAGTATTTT.